Shown below are 14 T cell receptor beta chains from a single sample sequenced in a study of blood T cell repertoires in COVID-19 (dated by TCRdb to the early 2020s). Libraries were built with the immunoSEQ multiplex PCR assay. Here the immuneACCESS table is served through TCRdb, limited to in-frame sequences with V and J called. Missing clones are a known gap in these copies; in checked studies unresolved V genes cover under half, and the rest lacks a known reason. Recorded for this sample are over 200,000 clones; roughly 84% of them occurred a single time. Around 25% of the sample goes to the ten largest clones. The sequenced sample was peripheral blood. All receptors come from a man aged 40-49 years with acute or convalescent COVID-19.

The chain combines TRBV5-5 with TRBJ1-5; D ambiguous. V lost 4 bases and J 5 bases, leaving 16 bases between the germline ends. The germline V gene encodes CDR1 SGHKS and CDR2 YYEKEE (reference sequence). The CDR3 has 15 residues. The CDR3 loop reads CASSETVVTYQPQHF. The CDR3 nucleotides are TGTGCCAGCAGCGAAACAGTAGTAACCTATCAGCCCCAGCATTTT.

J is TRBJ1-4 and V is TRBV10-3; the match to TRBD1 covers 8 bases. The CDR3 sequence is 15 residues long. The V gene end was trimmed by 5 bases and the J gene end by 6 bases; junction bases not matched to a gene: 8. In germline, CDR1 is ENHRY, CDR2 SYGVKD. The CDR3 coding sequence is TGTGCCATCAGTCCCCGACAGGGGACGGATGAAAAACTGTTTTTT. Protein sequence: CAISPRQGTDEKLFF.

This clone came up a few times. The chain employs TRBV6-5 and TRBJ1-5; D unresolved. The CDR3 is 13 residues long. Germline V gene data show CDR1 as MNHEY and CDR2 as SVGAGI. V was clipped by 4 bases and J by 7 bases, with 11 bases between them. CDR3 amino acids: CASSFGPRQPQHF. CDR3 in DNA: TGTGCCAGCAGTTTTGGTCCCCGGCAGCCCCAGCATTTT.

This chain links TRBV7-2 with TRBJ1-4; 8 nucleotides match TRBD1. V lost 5 bases and J lost 5; bases outside the gene matches: 10. The germline CDR1 and CDR2 sequences are SGHTA and FQGNSA. The CDR3 has 16 residues. CDR3 coding DNA: TGTGCCAGCAGCCCGGAGGGTGGACAGGGAAATGAAAAACTGTTTTTT. Its protein product is CASSPEGGQGNEKLFF.

Concerning this clone itself: Other nucleotide sequences from this sample produce the same CDR3. The chain is built from TRBV19 and TRBJ2-7, with 10 bases identical to TRBD1. Trimming removed 5 bases from V and 2 bases from J; junction bases left unmatched: 3. The CDR3 runs to 14 residues. Germline loops: CDR1 LNHDA, CDR2 SQIVND (reference sequence). For the CDR3, the DNA is TGTGCCAGTAGTCCGGGACAGGGGCCCTACGAGCAGTACTTC. This sequence encodes CASSPGQGPYEQYF.

The chain couples TRBV6-5 to TRBJ1-1; unclear D gene. Germline V gene sequence: CDR1 MNHEY, CDR2 SVGAGI. There are 15 residues in the CDR3. V gave up 0 bases and J gave up 0 bases, with 8 bases separating them. In DNA, the CDR3 is TGTGCCAGCAGTTACTCCAGTCCACTGAACACTGAAGCTTTCTTT. As protein: CASSYSSPLNTEAFF.

This rearrangement joins TRBV29-1 to TRBJ1-4; D gene ambiguous. Per germline, CDR1 SQVTM and CDR2 ANQGSEA. The CDR3 is 12 residues long. The ends were cut back, 4 bases at V and 0 bases at J, with 3 bases in the middle. The CDR3 DNA reads TGCAGCGTTGCCGCAACTAATGAAAAACTGTTTTTT. Encoded protein: CSVAATNEKLFF.

In this sample, this clone turned up a few times. The gene calls are TRBV2 and TRBJ2-1; D is uncertain. Germline V gene sequence: CDR1 SNHLY, CDR2 FYNNEI. The CDR3 runs to 12 residues. The ends were cut back, 4 bases at V and 7 bases at J, with 8 bases in the middle. The DNA for the CDR3 is TGTGCCAGCAGTGCGGGTTATAATGAGCAGTTCTTC. Amino acid sequence: CASSAGYNEQFF.

V is TRBV7-2 and J is TRBJ2-7; TRBD2 agrees at 7 bases. Germline lookup yields CDR1 SGHTA and CDR2 FQGNSA. V dropped 1 base and J dropped 0; count of bases not matched to a gene: 6. This CDR3 contains 16 residues. The DNA for the CDR3 is TGTGCCAGCAGCTTAGGTACTGGCGGGAGCTCCTACGAGCAGTACTTC. This codes for CASSLGTGGSSYEQYF.

V is TRBV15 and J is TRBJ2-7; D unclear. This CDR3 contains 15 residues. The V end was cut by 0 bases, the J end by 7 bases, with 16 bases between. Germline assignment: CDR1 LNHNV and CDR2 YYDKDF (reference sequence). CDR3 nucleotides: TGTGCCACCAGCAGAGATTACGGCAGTCCTAGGGAGCAGTACTTC. Its protein product is CATSRDYGSPREQYF.

This clone has just one count. In nucleotides, the CDR3 is TGTGCCAGCTCCGGGTTGCGGGATGAAAAACTGTTTTTT. Its protein product is CASSGLRDEKLFF. The V call is TRBV18, the J call TRBJ1-4; D remains unclear. Trimming took 6 bases from V and 6 from J, leaving 11 bases between them. This CDR3 region has 13 residues. Per germline, CDR1 KGHSH and CDR2 LQKENI.

The V gene is TRBV15, the J gene TRBJ1-4; maybe TRBD1 (5 bases). Germline values: CDR1 LNHNV, CDR2 YYDKDF (reference sequence). The germline V and J ends were trimmed by 4 bases and 6 bases, with 12 bases remaining between them. This CDR3 has 14 residues. The CDR3 DNA follows: TGTGCCACCAGCACCAGGGCTGCGGATGAAAAACTGTTTTTT. This gives the protein CATSTRAADEKLFF.

This clone was seen a handful of times. The chain uses TRBV18 and TRBJ2-1; 9 bases agree with TRBD1. The CDR3 runs 14 residues. With 3 bases clipped from V and 7 bases from J, the junction kept 4 bases outside the gene matches. From germline, CDR1 is KGHSH and CDR2 LQKENI. The CDR3 reads CASSPGTGWNEQFF. The CDR3 DNA follows: TGTGCCAGCTCACCGGGGACAGGGTGGAATGAGCAGTTCTTC.

The chain uses TRBV2 and TRBJ1-4; D uncertain. Trimming took 6 bases from V and 4 from J, leaving 15 bases between them. Germline V gives CDR1 SNHLY, CDR2 FYNNEI. This CDR3 has 15 amino acids. The CDR3 protein is CASRFVNGGNEKLFF. The CDR3 bases are TGTGCCAGCAGATTCGTTAACGGAGGTAATGAAAAACTGTTTTTT.